This TCR beta chain appears in the sequencing data of a study of blood T cells in healthy people across ages. This clonotype has only a few counts. Its antigen is not known. Whole-study results and caveats: Roughly linear declines in TCR beta diversity per million T cells occurred with age. Unsorted PBMCs ruled out conclusive naive versus antigen-experienced comparison.

The length of the CDR3 is 17 residues. A sample-barcoded 5' primer and a J-beta primer mix were used in a second PCR of roughly 7 to 11 cycles. A template-switch adaptor with 12 random nucleotides tagged each cDNA molecule. TCRdb re-called the 5' RACE reads with MiXCR, one entry per CDR3 protein. The table includes about 780,000 distinct CDR3 sequences, roughly 25% detected once. These data were also filed under a second study, of T cells of mothers and their children. That report notes: Three healthy Caucasian mothers and their six children donated.

The sample taken for sequencing was blood. This sequence was found in a boy between 5 and 17 years old in good health. The chain links TRBV21-1 to TRBJ1-5. TRBV21-1 is shown as a pseudogene. The CDR3 coding sequence is TGTGCCAGCAGCAAAGGCCGAGGAGCCGCTAGCAATCAGCCCCAGCATTTT. Translating it yields CASSKGRGAASNQPQHF.